This T cell receptor (beta chain) was identified during a study of blood T cell repertoires in COVID-19. For the study at large: Material from acute and convalescent COVID-19 was sourced from the United States, Italy and Spain. In each case, the material was cDNA or gDNA derived from T cells, B-cell-depleted T cells, or PBMCs.

Trimming took off 2 bases at V and 6 bases at J, with 13 bases between the two ends. Germline CDR1 is MNHEY and CDR2 is SVGAGI. This CDR3 contains 14 residues. Measured with immunoSEQ multiplex PCR; TCRdb has only the in-frame clones, and not every one. Among tens of thousands of clones, roughly 89% were seen once, and the ten largest hold 4% to 6%. This clonotype was obtained from a man aged 60-69 years with active COVID-19. The sample was peripheral blood. The chain combines TRBV6-5 with TRBJ1-2; D call uncertain. The CDR3 is CASSYRFSGDGYTF. DNA of the CDR3: TGTGCCAGCAGTTACAGGTTCTCCGGGGATGGCTACACCTTC.